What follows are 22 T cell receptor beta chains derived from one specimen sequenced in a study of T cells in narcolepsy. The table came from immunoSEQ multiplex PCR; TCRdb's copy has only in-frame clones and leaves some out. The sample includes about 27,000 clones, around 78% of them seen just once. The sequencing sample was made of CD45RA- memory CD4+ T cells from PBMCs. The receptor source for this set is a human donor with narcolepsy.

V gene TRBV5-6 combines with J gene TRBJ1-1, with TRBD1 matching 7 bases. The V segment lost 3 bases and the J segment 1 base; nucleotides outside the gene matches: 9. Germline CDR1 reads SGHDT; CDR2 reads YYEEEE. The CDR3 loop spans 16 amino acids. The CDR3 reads CASSSRGTPSNTEAFF. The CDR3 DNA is TGTGCCAGCAGCTCCAGGGGGACCCCCTCGAACACTGAAGCTTTCTTT.

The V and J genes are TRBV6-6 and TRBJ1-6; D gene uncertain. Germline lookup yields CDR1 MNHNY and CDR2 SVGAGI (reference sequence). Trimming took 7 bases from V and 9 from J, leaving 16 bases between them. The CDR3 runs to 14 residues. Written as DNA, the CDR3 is TGTGCCAGCACGTCTGGGGTGATGGGTTCACCCCTCCACTTT. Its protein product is CASTSGVMGSPLHF.

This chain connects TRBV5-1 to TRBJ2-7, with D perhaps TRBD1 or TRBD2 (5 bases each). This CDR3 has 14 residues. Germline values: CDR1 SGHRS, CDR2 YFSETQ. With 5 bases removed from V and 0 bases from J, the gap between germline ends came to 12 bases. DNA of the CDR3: TGCGCCAGCAGATTCGGGGCCGACTCCTACGAGCAGTACTTC. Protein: CASRFGADSYEQYF. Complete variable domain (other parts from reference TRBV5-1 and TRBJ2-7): KAGVTQTPRYLIKTRGQQVTLSCSPISGHRSVSWYQQTPGQGLQFLFEYFSETQRNKGNFPGRFSGRQFSNSRSEMNVSTLELGDSALYLCASRFGADSYEQYFGPGTRLTVT.

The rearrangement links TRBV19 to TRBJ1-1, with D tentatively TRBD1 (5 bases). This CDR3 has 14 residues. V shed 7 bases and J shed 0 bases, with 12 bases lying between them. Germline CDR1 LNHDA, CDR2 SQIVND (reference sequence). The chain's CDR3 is CASMGGRMNTEAFF. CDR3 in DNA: TGTGCCAGTATGGGGGGACGGATGAACACTGAAGCTTTCTTT.

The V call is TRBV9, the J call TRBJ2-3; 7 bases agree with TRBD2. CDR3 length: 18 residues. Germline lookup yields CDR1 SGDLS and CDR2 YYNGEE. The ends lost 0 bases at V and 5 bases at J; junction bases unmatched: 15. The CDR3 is CASSVEGTTAIMRDTQYF. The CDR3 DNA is TGTGCCAGCAGCGTAGAAGGGACTACCGCCATTATGAGAGATACGCAGTATTTT.

The CDR3, as DNA: TGTGCCAGCAGTTCCGTGCAGGTGAGGGCGCAGTTCTTC. This gives the protein CASSSVQVRAQFF. The chain is built from TRBV6-6 and TRBJ2-1; D is perhaps TRBD2 (5 bases). V was cut by 4 bases and J by 12 bases, with 16 bases left in between. Germline lookup yields CDR1 MNHNY and CDR2 SVGAGI (reference sequence). This CDR3 is built from 13 residues.

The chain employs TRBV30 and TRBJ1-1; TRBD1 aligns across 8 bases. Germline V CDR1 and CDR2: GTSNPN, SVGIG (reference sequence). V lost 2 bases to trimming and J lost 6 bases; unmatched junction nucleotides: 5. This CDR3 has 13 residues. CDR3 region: CAWSLTGVSEAFF. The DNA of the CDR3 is TGTGCCTGGAGTTTGACAGGGGTATCTGAAGCTTTCTTT.

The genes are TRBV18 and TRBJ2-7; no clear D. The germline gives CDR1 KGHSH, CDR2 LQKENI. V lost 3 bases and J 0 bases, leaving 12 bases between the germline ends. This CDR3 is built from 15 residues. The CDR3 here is CASSPETGFSYEQYF. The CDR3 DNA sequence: TGTGCCAGCTCACCCGAGACGGGTTTCTCCTACGAGCAGTACTTC.

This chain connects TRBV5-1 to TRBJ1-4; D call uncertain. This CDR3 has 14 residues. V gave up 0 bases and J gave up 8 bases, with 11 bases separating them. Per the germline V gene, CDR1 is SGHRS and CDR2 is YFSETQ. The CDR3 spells CASSLVGQDEKLFF. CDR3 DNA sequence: TGCGCCAGCAGCTTGGTAGGTCAGGACGAAAAACTGTTTTTT.

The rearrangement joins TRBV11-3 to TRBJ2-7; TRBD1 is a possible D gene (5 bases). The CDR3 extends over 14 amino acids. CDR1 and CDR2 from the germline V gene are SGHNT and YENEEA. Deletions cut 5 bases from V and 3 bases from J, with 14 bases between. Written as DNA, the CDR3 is TGTGCCAGCAGCACAGGACAAACCGTCTACGAGCAGTACTTC. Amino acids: CASSTGQTVYEQYF.

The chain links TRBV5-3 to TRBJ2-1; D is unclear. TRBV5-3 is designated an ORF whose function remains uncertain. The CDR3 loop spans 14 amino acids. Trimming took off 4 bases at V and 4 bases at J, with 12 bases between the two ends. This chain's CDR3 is CARSQGISYNEQFF. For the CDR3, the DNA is TGTGCCAGAAGCCAAGGGATAAGTTACAATGAGCAGTTCTTC.

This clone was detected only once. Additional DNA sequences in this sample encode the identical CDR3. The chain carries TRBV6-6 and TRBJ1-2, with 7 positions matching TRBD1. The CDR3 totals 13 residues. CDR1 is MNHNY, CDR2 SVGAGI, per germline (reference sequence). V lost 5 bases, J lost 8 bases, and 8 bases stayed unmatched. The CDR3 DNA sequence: TGTGCCAGCAGTGACAGGGCTTCGGGGGGCTACACCTTC. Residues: CASSDRASGGYTF.

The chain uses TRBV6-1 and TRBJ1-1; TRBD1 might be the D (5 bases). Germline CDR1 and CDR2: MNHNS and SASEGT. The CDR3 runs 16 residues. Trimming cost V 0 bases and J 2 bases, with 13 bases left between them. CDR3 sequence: CASSEAAGRSNTEAFF. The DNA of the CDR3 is TGTGCCAGCAGTGAAGCCGCAGGGAGGAGTAACACTGAAGCTTTCTTT.

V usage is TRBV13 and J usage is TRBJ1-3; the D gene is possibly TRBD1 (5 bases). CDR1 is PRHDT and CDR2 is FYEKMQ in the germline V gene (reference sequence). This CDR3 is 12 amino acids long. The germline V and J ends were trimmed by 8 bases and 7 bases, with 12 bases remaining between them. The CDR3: CASAVGGNTIYF. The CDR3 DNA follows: TGTGCCAGCGCCGTGGGGGGGAACACCATATATTTT.

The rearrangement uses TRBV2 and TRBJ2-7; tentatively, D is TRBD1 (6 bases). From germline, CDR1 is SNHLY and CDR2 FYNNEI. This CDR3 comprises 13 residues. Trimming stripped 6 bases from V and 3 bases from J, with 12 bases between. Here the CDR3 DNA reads TGTGCCAGCAGCCTAGGACAGAGCTACGAGCAGTACTTC. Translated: CASSLGQSYEQYF. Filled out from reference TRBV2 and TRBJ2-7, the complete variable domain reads EPEVTQTPSHQVTQMGQEVILRCVPISNHLYFYWYRQILGQKVEFLVSFYNNEISEKSEIFDDQFSVERPDGSNFTLKIRSTKLEDSAMYFCASSLGQSYEQYFGPGTRLTVT.

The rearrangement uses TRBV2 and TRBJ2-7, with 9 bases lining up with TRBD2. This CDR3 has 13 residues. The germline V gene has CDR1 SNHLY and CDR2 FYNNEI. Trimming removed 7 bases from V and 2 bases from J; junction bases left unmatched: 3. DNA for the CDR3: TGTGCCAGCATAGCGGGGGCGACCTACGAGCAGTACTTC. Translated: CASIAGATYEQYF.

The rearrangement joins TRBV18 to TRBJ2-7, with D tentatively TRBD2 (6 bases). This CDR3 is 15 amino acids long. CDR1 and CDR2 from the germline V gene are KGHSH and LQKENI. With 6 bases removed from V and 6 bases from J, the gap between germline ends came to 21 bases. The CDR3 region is CASSLRVREEGEQYF. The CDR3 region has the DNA TGTGCCAGCTCTCTTCGGGTCCGCGAGGAGGGCGAGCAGTACTTC.

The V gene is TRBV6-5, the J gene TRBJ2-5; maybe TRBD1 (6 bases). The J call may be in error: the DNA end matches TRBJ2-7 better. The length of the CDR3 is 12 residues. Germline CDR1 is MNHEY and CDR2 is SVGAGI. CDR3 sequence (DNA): TGTGCCAGTAAAACAGGGACCTACGAGCAGTACTTC. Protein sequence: CASKTGTYEQYF.

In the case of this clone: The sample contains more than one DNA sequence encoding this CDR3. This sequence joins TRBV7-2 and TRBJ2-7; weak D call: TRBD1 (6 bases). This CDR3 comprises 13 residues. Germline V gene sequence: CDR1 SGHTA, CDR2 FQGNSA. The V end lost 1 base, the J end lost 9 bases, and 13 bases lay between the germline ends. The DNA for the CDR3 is TGTGCCAGCAGCTTAGAGGGCAGGGGTGGGCAGTACTTC. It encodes CASSLEGRGGQYF.

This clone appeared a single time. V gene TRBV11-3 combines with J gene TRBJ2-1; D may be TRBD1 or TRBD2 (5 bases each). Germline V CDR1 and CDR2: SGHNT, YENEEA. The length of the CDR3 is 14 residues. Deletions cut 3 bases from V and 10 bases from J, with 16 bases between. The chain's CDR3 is CASSLGRQTGEQFF. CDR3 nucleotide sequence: TGTGCCAGCAGCTTGGGACGACAGACGGGCGAGCAGTTCTTC.

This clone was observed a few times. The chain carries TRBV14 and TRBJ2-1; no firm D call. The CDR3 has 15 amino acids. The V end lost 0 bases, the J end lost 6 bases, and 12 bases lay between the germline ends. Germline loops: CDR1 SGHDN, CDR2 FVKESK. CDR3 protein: CASSQDVGECNEQFF. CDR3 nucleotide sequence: TGTGCCAGCAGCCAAGATGTAGGAGAATGCAATGAGCAGTTCTTC.

This CDR3 reads CASSPRQQRGGQSEQFF. The DNA of the CDR3 is TGTGCCAGCTCACCGCGTCAACAACGGGGGGGCCAAAGTGAGCAGTTCTTC. The chain joins TRBV18 to TRBJ2-1; 8 positions match TRBD2. CDR3 length equals 17 residues. V dropped 3 bases and J dropped 9; count of bases not matched to a gene: 16. CDR1 and CDR2 (germline): KGHSH, LQKENI.